The 10 T cell receptor beta chains listed next were all sequenced from one sample in a study of shared clonotypes between healthy human individuals. Naive CD8 populations comprised CD45RO-negative cells positively selected for CCR7, excluding terminally differentiated effector memory CD45RA+ cells. Measured with immunoSEQ multiplex PCR; TCRdb has only the in-frame clones, and not every one. The sample has hundreds of thousands of clones, roughly 98% seen once. The source material was naive CD8+ T cells sorted from blood. The source is a man aged 25 to 45 in good health.

The chain couples TRBV9 to TRBJ2-1; D is ambiguous. CDR3 size: 16 residues. The ends were cut back, 0 bases at V and 1 base at J, with 11 bases in the middle. Germline-derived CDR1 and CDR2 are SGDLS and YYNGEE. CDR3 sequence (DNA): TGTGCCAGCAGCGTAGTTTCCTCCCGGTCCTACAATGAGCAGTTCTTC. It specifies CASSVVSSRSYNEQFF.

Points on this clone: Additional DNA sequences in this sample encode the identical CDR3. The rearrangement links TRBV29-1 to TRBJ2-1; TRBD2 matches 8 bases. The J segment lost 6 bases and the V segment lost 3 bases, leaving 1 base of the junction unmatched. This CDR3 is built from 12 residues. Germline V gene sequence: CDR1 SQVTM, CDR2 ANQGSEA. The chain's CDR3 is CSVDRGGNEQFF. The CDR3 DNA reads TGCAGCGTTGACCGGGGGGGCAATGAGCAGTTCTTC.

The chain couples TRBV7-9 to TRBJ2-7; no firm D call. Deletions cut 4 bases from V and 2 bases from J, with 12 bases between. Germline CDR1 is SEHNR and CDR2 is FQNEAQ (reference sequence). The CDR3 covers 14 residues. CDR3: CASSSLGFPYEQYF. Written as DNA, the CDR3 is TGTGCCAGCAGCTCCCTAGGGTTTCCCTACGAGCAGTACTTC.

This chain joins TRBV4-1 and TRBJ2-7; either TRBD1 or TRBD2 may supply D (5 bases each). The CDR3 sequence is 16 residues long. Germline V gene data show CDR1 as MGHRA and CDR2 as YSYEKL. The V end lost 4 bases, the J end lost 1 base, and 17 bases lay between the germline ends. In nucleotides, the CDR3 is TGCGCCAGCAGCCTCCGGGACGCGATAGGATCCTACGAGCAGTACTTC. It yields the protein CASSLRDAIGSYEQYF.

In its sample, this clone was seen once. The DNA for the CDR3 is TGTGCCAGCAGCTTACCCCCCGGGGCAAAAGAGACCCAGTACTTC. Residues: CASSLPPGAKETQYF. This chain uses TRBV7-9 with TRBJ2-5; perhaps D is TRBD1 or TRBD2 (5 bases each). CDR3 length equals 15 residues. Germline V gene sequence: CDR1 SEHNR, CDR2 FQNEAQ (reference sequence). With 2 bases removed from V and 3 bases from J, the gap between germline ends came to 13 bases.

The chain has TRBV5-5 and TRBJ1-1, with D uncertain. This CDR3 has 14 amino acids. Trimming removed 0 bases at V and 1 base at J, with 7 bases between. In germline, CDR1 is SGHKS, CDR2 YYEKEE (reference sequence). The CDR3 sequence is CASSLVNKNTEAFF. CDR3 sequence (DNA): TGTGCCAGCAGCTTGGTCAACAAGAACACTGAAGCTTTCTTT.

V usage is TRBV7-9 and J usage is TRBJ2-3; unclear D gene. V gave up 2 bases and J gave up 2 bases, with 14 bases separating them. This CDR3 region has 16 residues. The V gene's germline CDR1 is SEHNR and CDR2 FQNEAQ (reference sequence). CDR3 nucleotide sequence: TGTGCCAGCAGCTTACTTACCGGGTCCCTCACAGATACGCAGTATTTT. This translates into CASSLLTGSLTDTQYF.

The chain links TRBV7-9 to TRBJ2-2; D not certain. The CDR3 has 13 amino acids. V was cut by 2 bases and J by 6 bases, with 7 bases left in between. The germline V gene encodes CDR1 SEHNR and CDR2 FQNEAQ (reference sequence). CDR3 in DNA: TGTGCCAGCAGCTTACTCGCTTCCGGGGAGCTGTTTTTT. Translating gives CASSLLASGELFF.

The CDR3 DNA is TGTGCCAGCTCACTCTCAAACATTCAGTACTTC. It codes for CASSLSNIQYF. This chain links TRBV18 with TRBJ2-4; D unclear. CDR1 is KGHSH and CDR2 is LQKENI in the germline V gene. CDR3 length: 11 residues. Trimming cost V 4 bases and J 6 bases, with 4 bases left between them.

The rearrangement links TRBV27 to TRBJ2-5; no clear D gene. V lost 6 bases, J lost 0 bases, and 11 bases lay in between. This CDR3 has 14 amino acids. Germline CDR1 MNHEY, CDR2 SMNVEV (reference sequence). CDR3 sequence: CASRTAGYQETQYF. CDR3 in DNA: TGTGCCAGCAGAACTGCTGGGTACCAAGAGACCCAGTACTTC.